The next 3 T cell receptor beta chains were all read from a single sample in a study of cytomegalovirus exposure and HLA in healthy donors. The PCR contained 60 Vbeta and 13 Jbeta primers. Data came from immunoSEQ multiplex PCR; TCRdb stores just in-frame clones and leaves some out. The sample lists approximately 100,000 clones, approximately 72% occurring once. Specimen: PBMCs. The receptors shown here come from a male donor in good health and CMV-seropositive.

J is TRBJ2-7 and V is TRBV5-1, with D possibly matching TRBD1 (6 bases). The germline V and J ends were trimmed by 2 bases and 3 bases, with 9 bases remaining between them. From germline, CDR1 is SGHRS and CDR2 YFSETQ. This CDR3 contains 13 residues. The CDR3 loop is CASSFDRLYEQYF. DNA for the CDR3: TGCGCCAGCAGCTTTGACAGGCTCTACGAGCAGTACTTC.

The CDR3 bases are TGTGCCAGCAGCTCACGACAGGGGGGCTATAATGAAAAACTGTTTTTT. Protein product: CASSSRQGGYNEKLFF. V is TRBV9 and J is TRBJ1-4, with TRBD1 identical over 9 bases. The CDR3 loop spans 16 amino acids. In germline, CDR1 is SGDLS, CDR2 YYNGEE. With V trimmed by 4 bases and J by 4 bases, 8 bases remained unmatched.

This clone has just one count. The J gene is TRBJ1-5, the V gene TRBV6-1; D perhaps matches TRBD1 (5 bases). In germline, CDR1 is MNHNS, CDR2 SASEGT. The CDR3 sequence is 12 residues long. Trimming removed 4 bases at V and 5 bases at J, with 6 bases between. The DNA for the CDR3 is TGTGCCAGCAGTGGGGGGGATCAGCCCCAGCATTTT. Translating gives CASSGGDQPQHF.